These T cell receptor beta chains were read from a single sample in a study of vaccination effects on CD4 cells after COVID-19. Repertoires were generated with immunoSEQ multiplex PCR, while TCRdb's copy carries only in-frame clones and drops some. Here the sample spans tens of thousands of clones, about 70% being singletons. No antigen has been identified for these receptors. Source: CD4+ T cells from PBMCs cultured with HCoV-NL63 spike peptides, taken before COVID-19 vaccination. These receptor sequences come from a human donor who received a COVID-19 vaccine. The CDR3 runs from the conserved cysteine through the conserved F or W.

j_call,v_call,cdr3_aa
TRBJ2-5,TRBV27,CASSLGGTSSETQYF
TRBJ2-5,TRBV7-9,CASSSDWGVAQYF
TRBJ1-5,TRBV28,CASSLRGWQPQHF
TRBJ1-6,TRBV6-4,CASSDGGRNSPLHF
TRBJ1-3,TRBV7-3,CASRPSSGNTIYF
TRBJ2-5,TRBV18,CASSPGQGGQETQYF
TRBJ1-6,TRBV7-3,CASSPSPGASPLHF
TRBJ2-3,TRBV30,CAWTESWDTQYF
TRBJ1-6,TRBV2,CASSARGASPLHF
TRBJ1-4,TRBV2,CASSLDSGANEKLFF
TRBJ2-1,TRBV7-9,CASSTQGNEQFF
TRBJ1-5,TRBV29-1,CSVRSNTDQPQHF
TRBJ1-5,TRBV6-1,CASSEQGPSGSQHF
TRBJ1-2,TRBV10-3,CAIRAGGSYGYTF
TRBJ2-2,TRBV6-5,CASSSSLGLYGELFF
TRBJ1-2,TRBV29-1,CSVGRRGVYNYGYTF
TRBJ1-4,TRBV6-6,CASSYYSREGEKLFF
TRBJ2-3,TRBV24-1,CATSDQHGQEPTDTQYF
TRBJ2-1,TRBV10-3,CAISEKTSGGYNEQFF
TRBJ1-1,TRBV5-1,CASSKNSGSTEAFF
TRBJ1-1,TRBV19,CASSSRGQYTEAFF
TRBJ1-2,TRBV6-2/TRBV6-3,CASSSHYGYTF
TRBJ2-5,TRBV18,CASSPPSLGGTQYF
TRBJ2-5,TRBV19,CASSIVVDGTFQTQYF
TRBJ1-3,TRBV7-2,CASSSVSGALDTIYF
TRBJ1-6,TRBV10-1,CATDGRTYNSPLHF
TRBJ2-3,TRBV6-5,CASRSKGLLDTQYF
TRBJ1-6,TRBV28,CASTLGGYDNSPLHF
TRBJ1-5,TRBV28,CASSSNPGLMGNQPQHF
TRBJ1-5,TRBV3-1/TRBV3-2,CASSQVPVGQPQHF
TRBJ2-2,TRBV24-1,CATGQAGLKNTGELFF
TRBJ1-1,TRBV7-3,CASSFTGGTEAFF
TRBJ1-1,TRBV13,CASRRGEDTEAFF
TRBJ2-3,TRBV30,CACRLAGGTDTQYF
TRBJ1-2,TRBV3-1/TRBV3-2,CASSHTGDDNGYTF
TRBJ2-1,TRBV25-1,CASQTSGGGKYNEQFF
TRBJ1-1,TRBV11-1,CASSLMNTEAFF
TRBJ2-3,TRBV6-5,CASSYAGGGPDTQYF
TRBJ1-2,TRBV19,CASSMVLNNFGYTF
TRBJ2-3,TRBV27,CASNRDPRNTDTQYF
TRBJ2-5,TRBV14,CASTSGGTQYF
TRBJ2-1,TRBV5-1,CASSPGGSSYNEQFF
TRBJ2-3,TRBV14,CASSQLAGERTDTQYF
TRBJ2-4,TRBV5-1,CASSLAVGAVAKNIQYF
TRBJ1-2,TRBV4-1,CASSQDRAGGYTF
TRBJ1-6,TRBV6-4,CASSREYNSPLHF
TRBJ2-3,TRBV24-1,CATSDSPDTQYF
TRBJ2-3,TRBV7-3,CASSQTGSGTDTQYF
TRBJ2-2,TRBV10-3,CAIGDANTGELFF